This is a list of T cell receptor beta chains from one sample in a study of cytomegalovirus exposure and HLA in healthy donors. Assay: immunoSEQ multiplex PCR; the TCRdb copy retains only in-frame clones and omits some. The table has under 400,000 clones, approximately 88% seen once. Sequences were obtained from PBMCs. These receptors all stem from a young man in good health and CMV-seronegative. Both conserved end residues are part of each CDR3. The D gene is left open where the match is weak.

D,V,length,J,CDR3
.,TRBV5-1,16,TRBJ2-3,CASSLVGGASTDTQYF
TRBD1,TRBV19,16,TRBJ1-4,CASSTLPGQAGEKLFF
.,TRBV2,15,TRBJ1-2,CASKPWVAADYGYTF
.,TRBV5-4,14,TRBJ2-2,CASSLTGYTGELFF
TRBD2,TRBV11-2,17,TRBJ2-3,CASSFNPSGGGADTQYF
.,TRBV10-3,14,TRBJ2-5,CAIGTGVSGETQYF
TRBD1,TRBV2,15,TRBJ1-1,CASNSGDRVFTEAFF
TRBD2,TRBV7-8,19,TRBJ2-1,CASSRTSGGILRSYNEQFF
.,TRBV2,14,TRBJ1-2,CASSDQGTNYGYTF
.,TRBV2,16,TRBJ1-3,CASSAPGGVGGNTIYF
TRBD2,TRBV9,17,TRBJ2-3,CASSDRLAGRGTDTQYF
TRBD1,TRBV19,17,TRBJ1-1,CASSPRDRGLGGTEAFF
TRBD1,TRBV7-9,15,TRBJ2-1,CASSARQGAYNEQFF
TRBD1,TRBV29-1,15,TRBJ1-2,CSVAFRDRGNYGYTF
TRBD1,TRBV5-1,15,TRBJ1-2,CASSGGGRDNYGYTF
.,TRBV19,14,TRBJ2-7,CASSMSARGNEQYF
.,TRBV5-1,15,TRBJ2-7,CASSYEAGQTYEQYF
.,TRBV6-1,14,TRBJ2-7,CASKVTRGHYEQYF
TRBD1,TRBV6-5,12,TRBJ2-1,CASSTGGHEQFF
.,TRBV9,15,TRBJ2-6,CASSVGLSGANVLTF
TRBD2,TRBV7-2,16,TRBJ2-5,CASSRRLAGGLETQYF
TRBD2,TRBV4-1,18,TRBJ2-5,CASSQERLAGGRGETQYF
.,TRBV4-3,16,TRBJ1-2,CASSQVRGFGNYGYTF
.,TRBV19,16,TRBJ2-2,CASSILVSGNTGELFF
TRBD2,TRBV12-5,18,TRBJ2-1,CASGLALTSGSSYNEQFF
TRBD2,TRBV27,14,TRBJ2-7,CASSEAGGLYEQYF
.,TRBV6-5,14,TRBJ1-3,CASRDFSSGNTIYF
TRBD2,TRBV5-4,15,TRBJ2-5,CASSSSGGAGETQYF
.,TRBV27,14,TRBJ2-7,CASSLFPSSYEQYF
TRBD1,TRBV5-6,14,TRBJ1-2,CASSWDRDHYGYTF
.,TRBV18,13,TRBJ1-2,CASSPRGDYGYTF
.,TRBV5-1,15,TRBJ2-7,CASSPRGGQAYEQYF
.,TRBV5-1,12,TRBJ1-1,CAKTVMNTEAFF
.,TRBV9,13,TRBJ1-1,CASSRERYTEAFF
TRBD1,TRBV5-6,15,TRBJ1-5,CASSSRDRGSQPQHF
TRBD2,TRBV29-1,16,TRBJ2-1,CSVDWSGGSSYNEQFF
.,TRBV19,11,TRBJ1-1,CASGWNTEAFF
TRBD1,TRBV6-5,13,TRBJ2-1,CASSYYRGDEQFF
.,TRBV6-4,15,TRBJ1-6,CASSERAGFNSPLHF
.,TRBV5-4,17,TRBJ2-5,CASSSGIGLFQGETQYF
TRBD1,TRBV15,13,TRBJ2-7,CATRQTGGNEQYF
TRBD2,TRBV5-4,15,TRBJ2-5,CASSQTSGGYETQYF
.,TRBV9,15,TRBJ2-6,CASSVDSSGANVLTF
TRBD1,TRBV2,14,TRBJ2-2,CASRDRLGTGELFF
.,TRBV2,15,TRBJ1-4,CASRLTGTTNEKLFF
.,TRBV5-1,14,TRBJ1-2,CASSLASQSYGYTF
.,TRBV5-4,12,TRBJ1-1,CASSLGQTEAFF
TRBD2,TRBV30,15,TRBJ2-2,CAWSSGGRHTGELFF
TRBD1,TRBV5-1,15,TRBJ2-5,CASSLRTGAQETQYF
TRBD1,TRBV10-3,16,TRBJ1-2,CAISESATGVFYGYTF
TRBD1,TRBV10-3,13,TRBJ1-1,CAISGGTGAEAFF
.,TRBV7-9,14,TRBJ1-1,CASSLIQGTMKAFF
.,TRBV7-2,14,TRBJ1-1,CASSLVPGGTEAFF
.,TRBV4-2,15,TRBJ2-1,CASSQEYRDYNEQFF
TRBD1,TRBV5-1,16,TRBJ2-7,CASSLGTGTGAYEQYF
.,TRBV2,14,TRBJ2-7,CASTGGYLSYEQYF
.,TRBV7-9,14,TRBJ2-7,CASSLEQRRGEQYF
TRBD1,TRBV7-9,15,TRBJ1-1,CASSFQPTGTGEAFF
.,TRBV5-1,16,TRBJ2-7,CASFPTPGLNSYEQYF